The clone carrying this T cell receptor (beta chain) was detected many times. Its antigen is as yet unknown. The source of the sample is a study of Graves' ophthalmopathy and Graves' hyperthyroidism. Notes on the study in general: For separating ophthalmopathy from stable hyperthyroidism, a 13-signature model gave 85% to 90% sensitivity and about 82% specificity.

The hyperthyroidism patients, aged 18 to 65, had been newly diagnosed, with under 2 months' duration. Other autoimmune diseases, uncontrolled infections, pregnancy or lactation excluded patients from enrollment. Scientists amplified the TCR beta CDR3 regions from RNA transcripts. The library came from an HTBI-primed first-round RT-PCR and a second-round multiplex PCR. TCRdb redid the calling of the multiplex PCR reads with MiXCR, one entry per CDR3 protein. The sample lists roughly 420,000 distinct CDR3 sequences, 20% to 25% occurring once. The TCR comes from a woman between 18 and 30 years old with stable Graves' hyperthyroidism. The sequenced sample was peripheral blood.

CDR3 DNA sequence: TGTGCCAGCAGCGAAAACGGACGTAGGGGCCTCTACGAGCAGTACTTC. Residues: CASSENGRRGLYEQYF. The chain employs TRBV7-8 and TRBJ2-7; D may be TRBD1 (5 bases). V gave up 5 bases and J gave up 3 bases, with 20 bases separating them. Germline-derived CDR1 and CDR2 are SGHVS and FQNEAQ. The CDR3 consists of 16 residues.